This T cell receptor beta chain was profiled in a study of Graves' ophthalmopathy and Graves' hyperthyroidism. From germline, CDR1 is SGDLS and CDR2 YYNGEE. V lost 3 bases to trimming and J lost 0 bases, with 10 bases between them. The CDR3 sequence is 15 residues long. This clonotype was counted between two and nine times. Its target is unknown. Study-level results: A model of 13 signatures distinguished ophthalmopathy from stable hyperthyroidism at less than 90% sensitivity and roughly 81% specificity.

Amplification of TCR beta CDR3 regions used RNA transcripts. First-round RT-PCR relied on HTBI primers, and a second-round multiplex PCR came next. From the multiplex PCR reads, TCRdb called clonotypes with MiXCR, one entry per CDR3 protein. The data hold 650,000 to 900,000 distinct CDR3 sequences, with 40% observed a single time. This receptor was obtained from an adult man with Graves' ophthalmopathy. Sequencing input: peripheral blood. The V and J genes are TRBV9 and TRBJ1-3, with TRBD1 as a possible D gene (5 bases). The CDR3 loop is CASSGWGDSGNTIYF. The DNA of the CDR3 is TGTGCCAGCAGCGGATGGGGGGACTCTGGAAACACCATATATTTT. Variable domain in full (rest from reference TRBV9 and TRBJ1-3): DSGVTQTPKHLITATGQRVTLRCSPRSGDLSVYWYQQSLDQGLQFLIQYYNGEERAKGNILERFSAQQFPDLHSELNLSSLELGDSALYFCASSGWGDSGNTIYFGEGSWLTVV.